This TCR beta chain was captured in a study of cytomegalovirus exposure and HLA in healthy donors. For this clone: The target antigen is unknown.

Study observations and caveats: Presence/absence analyses rested on an assumption that sequencing depth was roughly uniform across donors. Previously analyzed data showed that most TCR beta V segments were productive at a frequency of about 87% or about 30%. Sequencing likely produced, as an artifact, a cluster of highly shared sequence variants.

The PCR used 60 Vbeta and 13 Jbeta primers. Some clones are missing from TCRdb's copy, which holds only in-frame ones; the method was immunoSEQ multiplex PCR. The table lists under 75,000 clones, 60% to 70% of them singletons. The donors were healthy bone marrow donors. Sequenced: PBMCs. This clonotype was obtained from a middle-aged man in good health and CMV-seropositive.

The CDR3 loop is CASSGSSGQETQYF. DNA of the CDR3: TGCGCCAGCAGCGGGTCTAGCGGCCAAGAGACCCAGTACTTC. V usage is TRBV5-1 and J usage is TRBJ2-5; 7 bases line up with TRBD2. The CDR3 spans 14 residues. Trimming cost V 4 bases and J 1 base; bases outside gene matches: 4. CDR1 is SGHRS, CDR2 YFSETQ, per germline.